This TCR beta chain was found in a study of CD8 T cells in ankylosing spondylitis. In this sample, this clonotype turned up many times. The TCR beta libraries were generated through quantitative 5'-RACE incorporating molecular barcodes. TCRdb analysed the 5' RACE reads with MiXCR anew, one entry per CDR3 protein. The sample contains approximately 350,000 distinct CDR3 sequences, around 20% of which appear only once. The CDR3 sequence is 12 residues long. The ends lost 5 bases at V and 6 bases at J; junction bases unmatched: 6. Germline V lookup: CDR1 SQVTM, CDR2 ANQGSEA. This chain connects TRBV29-1 to TRBJ2-7; TRBD1 matches at 8 bases. The receptor was derived from a male donor with ankylosing spondylitis or in good health (not recorded which). Sequenced: blood, either unsorted or a sorted T cell fraction (not recorded which). This CDR3 reads CSVKTGEAEQYF. Written as DNA, the CDR3 is TGCAGCGTTAAGACAGGGGAGGCCGAGCAGTACTTC.